The 2 T cell receptor beta chains presented below share a single source sample, sequenced in a study of CD8 T cells in Susac syndrome. Reverse transcription of about 0.5 to 1 ug RNA was performed with random hexamers. MiXCR was run by TCRdb on the immunoSEQ multiplex PCR reads, yielding one entry per CDR3 protein. The sample records about 210,000 distinct CDR3 sequences, 95% being singletons. The specimen was CD4+ T cells from PBMCs. These receptor sequences come from a human donor with multiple sclerosis.

The chain is built from TRBV5-4 and TRBJ2-2, with 7 positions matching TRBD1. Germline V gene sequence: CDR1 SGHNT, CDR2 YYREEE (reference sequence). The CDR3 covers 16 residues. V lost 0 bases to trimming and J lost 4 bases; unmatched junction nucleotides: 6. The CDR3 here is CASSLVPQGRTGELFF. The CDR3 DNA sequence: TGTGCCAGCAGCTTGGTCCCACAGGGGCGCACCGGGGAGCTGTTTTTT.

This clonotype was detected only a few times. The rearrangement uses TRBV9 and TRBJ2-7, with D possibly TRBD1 on 5 matching bases. The CDR3 loop spans 13 amino acids. The germline V gene has CDR1 SGDLS and CDR2 YYNGEE. Trimming took off 2 bases at V and 0 bases at J, with 6 bases between the two ends. CDR3 in amino acids: CASSVDSSYEQYF. For the CDR3, the DNA is TGTGCCAGCAGCGTTGACAGCTCCTACGAGCAGTACTTC.